This TCR beta chain is from a study of blood T cell repertoires in COVID-19 (dated by TCRdb to 2019 to 2021). About the study as a whole: Samples from collaborators originated in the United States, Italy and Spain and spanned both the acute and convalescent phases of COVID-19. Deeply sampled blood TCRbeta repertoires from subjects exposed to, actively infected with, or recovered from COVID-19 were included in the dataset. The repertoires were released in a freely available public database intended as a resource for research on the immune response to SARS-CoV-2. The samples were drawn from two sources: the first 160 participants of the ongoing ImmuneRACE study, and 1,000 to 1,500 subjects contributed by 6 global collaborators. A de-identified subject ID, COVID-19 status, age in years and sex were almost always included in the sample metadata. The prospective study material was composed of cDNA or gDNA derived from T cells, B-cell-depleted T cells, or PBMCs. Where available, HLA class I and class II types were obtained from metadata supplied by the sample provider rather than from assay-based typing. Overall results and qualifications from the work: The amount of clinical and demographic metadata varied by source and participant and was provided uncurated.

Trimming leaves V shorter by 7 bases and J shorter by 2 bases, with the junction holding 9 bases beyond the gene matches. The CDR3, cysteine through phenylalanine, is 16 amino acids long. The DNA shown is the 48-base CDR3, in frame from base 1. Reading the germline V gene gives CDR1 MDHEN and CDR2 SYDVKM. Remarks on this clone: Its recognized antigen is unknown. No base quality values were provided; no much bigger clone lies one nucleotide off.

TCRbeta CDR3 regions were amplified from genomic DNA using the immunoSEQ Assay, a bias-controlled multiplex PCR. The original pipeline was this. The number of nucleated cells in each sample was estimated by amplification of reference gene primers within the assay. To quantify the absolute abundance of each unique TCRbeta CDR3 rearrangement, sequence reads were collapsed and filtered. For each sample, productive Simpson clonality was calculated by taking the square root of Simpson's diversity index across productive rearrangements. The table comes from immuneACCESS by way of TCRdb, which keeps in-frame sequences with V and J called. Part of the clones is missing from these tables; in studies checked, under half for an unresolved V gene and the rest for unknown reasons. V and J calls and clone size are given by that table; D and trimming were obtained from the DNA. For this sample there are roughly 190,000 clones; about four fifths appear just once. Approximately 2.4% of the sample rests with the top ten.

The collaborating institutions used their own protocols to collect whole blood in K2EDTA tubes. For TCRbeta analysis, collaborators shipped samples as frozen whole blood, isolated PBMCs, or DNA extracted from either of those sample types. The sequence came from a human donor with acute or convalescent COVID-19. The donor label of this sample is uncertain. The chain was built from TRBV28 and TRBJ1-3; a stretch of 9 junction bases matches TRBD1. Sequenced sample: peripheral blood. The DNA reads as follows: TGTGCCAGCACCCATCGACAGGGGGAGACTGGAAACACCATATATTTT. Translation gives CASTHRQGETGNTIYF.